The 14 T cell receptor beta chains below come from one sample, sequenced in a study of T cell therapy after organ transplantation. Time point specified: 20-29 weeks after completion of therapy. Antigen specificity for these receptors is unknown. This table comes from immunoSEQ multiplex PCR, and its TCRdb copy is limited to in-frame clones, with some not included. The table has 20,000 to 25,000 clones, about 83% seen once; the top ten hold 36%. Sequenced here: CD8+ T cells from blood, sampled after autologous CMV-specific T cell therapy. The receptors derive from a human patient who had received a solid organ transplant and had CMV disease. Some T cells may arise from the graft donor.

This clone was seen only a few times. The chain combines TRBV5-6 with TRBJ1-1, with D perhaps matching TRBD1 (5 bases). Deletions cut 1 base from V and 1 base from J, with 14 bases between. The CDR3 is 16 amino acids. CDR1 SGHDT and CDR2 YYEEEE come from the germline V gene. The CDR3 loop is CASSLTPGWWNTEAFF. In DNA form, the CDR3 reads TGTGCCAGCAGCTTGACGCCAGGGTGGTGGAACACTGAAGCTTTCTTT.

This clone showed up just a few times. The rearrangement joins TRBV4-2 to TRBJ1-6; weak D call: TRBD1 (5 bases). Germline CDR1 reads LGHNA; CDR2 reads YNFKEQ. The CDR3 loop spans 15 amino acids. V was trimmed by 1 base and J by 7 bases, leaving 11 bases between them. The CDR3 loop is CASSQGPGWNSPLHF. The CDR3 coding sequence is TGTGCCAGCAGCCAAGGTCCAGGGTGGAATTCACCCCTCCACTTT.

The rearrangement links TRBV4-3 to TRBJ1-2; D remains ambiguous. V was shortened by 5 bases and J by 6 bases, with 7 bases between the two germline ends. CDR3 length: 11 residues. Germline V gene lookup returns CDR1 LGHNA and CDR2 YSLEER. CDR3 loop: CASSSLDGYTF. CDR3 nucleotide sequence: TGCGCCAGCAGCTCACTGGATGGCTACACCTTC.

The chain combines TRBV5-6 with TRBJ2-7; D possibly uses TRBD1 or TRBD2 (5 bases each). The length of the CDR3 is 14 residues. The germline V gene encodes CDR1 SGHDT and CDR2 YYEEEE. V was pared by 3 bases and J by 0 bases, with 10 bases between. This CDR3 is CASSYGAYSYEQYF. The CDR3 DNA is TGTGCCAGCAGCTACGGGGCTTACTCCTACGAGCAGTACTTC.

As for this clone: At one end the junction does not follow the germline gene, possibly because of a read error. The CDR3 nucleotides are TGCAGTGCTAGAGACCTTGACGGAGGAAGGTTC. It is translated as CSARDLDGGRF. The chain has TRBV20-1 and TRBJ2-7; the D gene is possibly TRBD2 (5 bases). This CDR3 comprises 11 residues. Germline V CDR1 and CDR2: DFQATT, SNEGSKA (reference sequence).

In this sample, this clone turned up once. V is TRBV19 and J is TRBJ2-7, with D tentatively TRBD2 (6 bases). V lost 3 bases to trimming and J lost 6 bases, with 12 bases between them. The CDR3 runs to 13 residues. Germline V lookup: CDR1 LNHDA, CDR2 SQIVND (reference sequence). The CDR3 nucleotides are TGTGCCAGTAGTATTGGAGGGGCCGGCGAGCAGTACTTC. Translation gives CASSIGGAGEQYF.

This clone has a handful of counts. The rearrangement joins TRBV6-5 to TRBJ2-7; TRBD2 is a possible D gene (5 bases). Trimming took off 8 bases at V and 2 bases at J, with 16 bases between the two ends. Germline V lookup: CDR1 MNHEY, CDR2 SVGAGI. The CDR3 extends over 14 amino acids. The CDR3 protein is CASATRVWAYEQYF. The CDR3 DNA follows: TGTGCCAGCGCTACGCGGGTATGGGCCTACGAGCAGTACTTC.

CDR3 region: CASSPVVFYEQYF. The CDR3, as DNA: TGTGCCAGCAGCCCGGTCGTCTTCTACGAGCAGTACTTC. The chain combines TRBV6-5 with TRBJ2-7; unclear D gene. CDR3 length equals 13 residues. Germline CDR1 MNHEY, CDR2 SVGAGI. Trimming removed 6 bases from V and 3 bases from J, with 12 bases in between.

The gene calls are TRBV7-8 and TRBJ2-1; 11 nucleotides line up with TRBD2. Germline loops: CDR1 SGHVS, CDR2 FQNEAQ. The CDR3 spans 16 residues. V was clipped by 6 bases and J by 3 bases; unmatched bases: 7. The CDR3 sequence is CASSARLAGFYNEQFF. DNA for the CDR3: TGTGCCAGCAGTGCCAGACTAGCGGGATTCTACAATGAGCAGTTCTTC. Full variable domain (outside the CDR3, taken from reference TRBV7-8 and TRBJ2-1): GAGVSQSPRYKVAKRGQDVALRCDPISGHVSLFWYQQALGQGPEFLTYFQNEAQLDKSGLPSDRFFAERPEGSVSTLKIQRTQQEDSAVYLCASSARLAGFYNEQFFGPGTRLTVL.

The genes are TRBV27 and TRBJ2-1, with 8 bases identical to TRBD2. The CDR3 sequence is 15 residues long. Germline lookup yields CDR1 MNHEY and CDR2 SMNVEV (reference sequence). Losses at the gene ends were 7 bases for V and 4 bases for J; bases not matched to a gene: 9. CDR3 nucleotide sequence: TGTGCCAGCACCCCGACTAGCGCGAAGTACAATGAGCAGTTCTTC. It is translated as CASTPTSAKYNEQFF.

The CDR3 DNA follows: TGTGCCAGCAGTTTTGGCAGGGCCCACTACGAGCAGTACTTC. It specifies CASSFGRAHYEQYF. The chain couples TRBV27 to TRBJ2-7; the D gene is possibly TRBD1 (5 bases). The germline gives CDR1 MNHEY, CDR2 SMNVEV (reference sequence). CDR3 length: 14 residues. The V gene lost 3 bases and the J gene lost 3 bases, with 12 bases spanning the gap.

The CDR3 DNA sequence: TGCGCCAGCAGCCAAGTCCCCAGGGGGGGAGGTTCACCCCTCCACTTT. Protein: CASSQVPRGGGSPLHF. This rearrangement joins TRBV4-1 to TRBJ1-6; TRBD1 aligns across 7 bases. Germline assignment: CDR1 MGHRA and CDR2 YSYEKL. The length of the CDR3 is 16 residues. Trimming at V came to 1 base and at J to 9 bases, leaving 9 bases not matched to a gene.

The table lists this clone with a few counts. The rearrangement joins TRBV4-2 to TRBJ2-1, with a possible D match to TRBD2 (6 bases). V was pared by 5 bases and J by 4 bases, with 15 bases between. Germline V gene data show CDR1 as LGHNA and CDR2 as YNFKEQ. The CDR3 contains 15 residues. CDR3 nucleotide sequence: TGTGCCAGCAGCTTCCGGGACTCCGAATACAATGAGCAGTTCTTC. It encodes CASSFRDSEYNEQFF.

V gene TRBV5-1 combines with J gene TRBJ2-1; a weak D match, TRBD1 (6 bases). This CDR3 is 13 amino acids long. Germline V gene data show CDR1 as SGHRS and CDR2 as YFSETQ. Trimming pared 0 bases from V and 8 bases from J, leaving 9 bases between. DNA of the CDR3: TGCGCCAGCAGCTTGGCCAGACAGGATGAGCAGTTCTTC. Translation: CASSLARQDEQFF.